This entry lists 4 T cell receptor beta chains sequenced from one sample in a study of T cells after yellow fever vaccination. TCRdb used MiXCR to reprocess the 5' RACE reads, holding one entry per CDR3 protein. The sample holds approximately 580,000 distinct CDR3 sequences, around 17% seen once. The material was PBMCs, obtained less than 6 days after the first yellow fever vaccination. These receptors all stem from a man younger than 35 who received the YFV17D yellow fever vaccine.

In this sample, this clonotype turned up a few times. The chain couples TRBV11-2 to TRBJ1-2; D is unresolved. V lost 5 bases and J lost 8, with 15 bases in between. The CDR3 spans 13 residues. Germline V gene sequence: CDR1 SGHAT, CDR2 FQNNGV. The CDR3 region is CASSPQEYRGYTF. CDR3 coding DNA: TGTGCCAGCAGCCCCCAGGAGTACCGCGGCTACACCTTC.

This clonotype was seen more than once but under ten times. The chain recombines TRBV7-3 with TRBJ1-3; 10 positions agree with TRBD1. The length of the CDR3 is 17 residues. The germline gives CDR1 SGHTA, CDR2 FQGTGA. J was trimmed by 3 bases and V by 7 bases; bases with no gene match: 12. CDR3 DNA sequence: TGTGCCAGCACCGGGGACAGGGGCCGCCGCCATGGAAACACCATATATTTT. Translated: CASTGDRGRRHGNTIYF.

The rearrangement links TRBV7-2 to TRBJ1-6; D unresolved. From germline, CDR1 is SGHTA and CDR2 FQGNSA. The CDR3 is 13 amino acids. V dropped 2 bases and J dropped 9 bases, with 8 bases sitting between them. In DNA form, the CDR3 reads TGTGCCAGCAGCTTAAACTGGTTTTCACCCCTCCACTTT. Translating gives CASSLNWFSPLHF.

The genes are TRBV2 and TRBJ2-3; D gene unclear. This CDR3 has 15 amino acids. Per germline, CDR1 SNHLY and CDR2 FYNNEI. The ends were cut back, 4 bases at V and 0 bases at J, with 11 bases in the middle. The CDR3, as DNA: TGTGCCAGCAGTGGGGTTTCCCCTAGCACAGATACGCAGTATTTT. Its translation is CASSGVSPSTDTQYF. Filled out from reference TRBV2 and TRBJ2-3, the complete variable domain reads EPEVTQTPSHQVTQMGQEVILRCVPISNHLYFYWYRQILGQKVEFLVSFYNNEISEKSEIFDDQFSVERPDGSNFTLKIRSTKLEDSAMYFCASSGVSPSTDTQYFGPGTRLTVL.